The next 13 T cell receptor beta chains were all read from a single sample in a study of monozygotic twins with inflammatory bowel disease. From its re-call of the 5' RACE reads, TCRdb lists each CDR3 protein once, without DNA. The sample totals 150,000 to 200,000 distinct CDR3 sequences. The specimen was blood. The receptor set was obtained from a human donor with ulcerative colitis or Crohn's disease, or a healthy co-twin of an affected twin (not recorded which).

The chain joins TRBV10-3 to TRBJ1-5; the TCRdb call, TRBD1, lacks DNA for checking. Germline CDR1 is ENHRY and CDR2 is SYGVKD. CDR3 length equals 13 residues. CDR3 residues: CAISERADQPQHF.

This rearrangement joins TRBV20-1 to TRBJ1-6. The CDR3 has 20 amino acids. In germline, CDR1 is DFQATT, CDR2 SNEGSKA (reference sequence). The CDR3 protein is CSARDRQDLGLGSYNSPLHF.

The chain is built from TRBV11-2 and TRBJ2-1; TCRdb's D gene call, TRBD2, goes unchecked for lack of DNA. The CDR3 loop spans 16 amino acids. From germline, CDR1 is SGHAT and CDR2 FQNNGV. Here the CDR3 reads CASSLEGLAGVDEQFF.

This chain joins TRBV5-1 and TRBJ2-1; lacking DNA, the TRBD2 call made by TCRdb goes unchecked. Germline V CDR1 and CDR2: SGHRS, YFSETQ. CDR3 length: 16 amino acids. This CDR3 is CASSSGLAGGKNEQFF.

This chain uses TRBV6-1 with TRBJ2-7; the TCRdb D gene call, TRBD2, has no DNA to confirm it. Looked up from germline, CDR1 is MNHNS and CDR2 is SASEGT. The CDR3 extends over 16 amino acids. The CDR3: CASSKWAGGPLGEQYF.

The chain uses TRBV10-2 and TRBJ2-2; the TCRdb call, TRBD2, lacks DNA for checking. From germline, CDR1 is WSHSY and CDR2 SAAADI. CDR3 length: 15 amino acids. The CDR3 sequence is CASSRLAGEHGELFF.

The chain couples TRBV12-3 or TRBV12-4 to TRBJ2-3; TCRdb indicates TRBD1, and absent DNA this call remains unverified. The CDR3 consists of 14 residues. The CDR3 protein is CASSRPQGWDTQYF.

This chain links TRBV6-1 with TRBJ2-5. The CDR3 covers 12 residues. CDR1 MNHNS and CDR2 SASEGT come from the germline V gene. The CDR3 loop reads CASSEAGETQYF.

The rearrangement joins TRBV7-2 to TRBJ2-7; with no DNA, the TCRdb D assignment of TRBD2 cannot be verified. CDR1 and CDR2 from the germline V gene are SGHTA and FQGNSA. The CDR3 contains 17 residues. This chain's CDR3 is CASSLSRSGILSYEQYF.

The chain couples TRBV15 to TRBJ2-1. The CDR3 has 16 amino acids. Per germline, CDR1 LNHNV and CDR2 YYDKDF (reference sequence). CDR3 residues: CATSLRGGSSYNEQFF.

The chain uses TRBV5-4 and TRBJ2-1; TCRdb lists TRBD1, though no DNA is available to test this call. The length of the CDR3 is 14 residues. Germline V gene lookup returns CDR1 SGHNT and CDR2 YYREEE (reference sequence). CDR3 sequence reads: CASSKGTQHNEQFF.

The rearrangement uses TRBV20-1 and TRBJ2-1. The CDR3 contains 12 residues. Looked up from germline, CDR1 is DFQATT and CDR2 is SNEGSKA (reference sequence). The CDR3 protein is CSARDPTNEQFF.

The CDR3 loop reads CASSLGKDYNEQFF. The J gene is TRBJ2-1, the V gene TRBV4-1. Germline loops: CDR1 MGHRA, CDR2 YSYEKL. The CDR3 spans 14 residues.